This T cell receptor (beta chain) was sequenced for a study of T-cell reconstitution after alpha-beta-depleted transplantation in children. General study findings and limits: As was reported, about two months after transplant, alpha-beta T cells came from several hundred expanded graft clones. Surviving recipient T cells and thymic progenitors produced the high day-60 TCRbeta diversity seen in some patients. It was newly produced T cells that mostly accounted for T-cell counts and diversity one year after transplant.

Germline V lookup: CDR1 LGHDT, CDR2 YNNKEL (reference sequence). The V and J ends lost 0 bases and 4 bases, in that order; junction bases with no gene match: 12. The CDR3 extends over 18 amino acids. This clonotype was found many times. The antigen remains unidentified. Using unique molecular identifiers, the investigators prepared the TCRbeta library. TCRdb redid the calling of the PCR reads with MiXCR, one entry per CDR3 protein. The sample carries around 270,000 distinct CDR3 sequences, roughly 8.2% recorded once. The source is a female patient younger than 10 who had a stem cell transplant for Fanconi anemia, so the T cells may come from the graft donor. V and J are TRBV3-1 and TRBJ2-1; 7 nucleotides align to TRBD2. The source was peripheral blood, collected 360 days after TCRalphabeta/CD19-depleted stem cell transplant. CDR3 DNA: TGTGCCAGCAGCCAAGATTTAGTATTGGGGACTACATACAATGAGCAGTTCTTC. Amino acids: CASSQDLVLGTTYNEQFF.